This TCR beta chain stems from a study of blood T cell repertoires in COVID-19. In the study overall: Collection of acute and convalescent COVID-19 samples took place in the United States, Italy and Spain. T cells, B-cell-depleted T cells, or PBMCs supplied cDNA or gDNA.

Authors' processing steps: Reference gene primer amplification gave estimated nucleated cell counts. Profiled with immunoSEQ multiplex PCR; TCRdb holds only in-frame clones, not every one. V, J and clone size were drawn from that table, and D and trimming were deduced from the DNA. The sample lists about 100,000 clones, around 90% seen once, with more than 5.5% in the top ten. In regard to this clone: At one boundary the junction diverges from the germline segment, which might be a read error.

This CDR3 is built from 17 residues. Germline CDR1 and CDR2: SSHAT and FNYEAQ (reference sequence). Sequences were obtained from peripheral blood. This TCR derives from a woman in her fifties or sixties with acute or convalescent COVID-19. V is TRBV7-7 and J is TRBJ2-1; the D gene is possibly TRBD2 (6 bases). The DNA of the CDR3 is TGTGCTAGCAGCCCTCAAACTAGCCTAAGCTCCTACAATGAGCAGTTCTTC. Protein sequence: CASSPQTSLSSYNEQFF.